The subject of this entry is one T cell receptor (beta chain). In TCRdb, the 5' RACE reads were re-called with MiXCR into one record per CDR3 protein. The repertoire holds 65,000 to 90,000 distinct CDR3 sequences, with roughly 15% as singletons. The data were taken from a study of T cells after yellow fever vaccination. This clonotype was sampled from a man between 18 and 29 years old who received the YFV17D yellow fever vaccine. Sequenced here: CD8+ T cells not binding an NS4B(214-222) dextramer, sorted from PBMCs, sampled about 20 days after the first yellow fever vaccination.

The CDR3 DNA reads as TGCGCCAGCAGCCAAGATCTAGCAGTAGGCACAGATACGCAGTATTTT. Its translation: CASSQDLAVGTDTQYF. The genes are TRBV4-3 and TRBJ2-3; weak D call: TRBD2 (5 bases). The CDR3 runs to 16 residues. Germline V lookup: CDR1 LGHNA, CDR2 YSLEER. Trimming took 0 bases from V and 1 from J, leaving 11 bases between them.